The T cell receptor (beta chain) under discussion was sequenced for a study of cytomegalovirus exposure and HLA in healthy donors. Study-level results: Reports indicate that TCR beta sequences accurately predicted the HLA-A and HLA-B alleles of most subjects. As a later analysis revealed, the rate of TCR association differed by HLA locus, with DRB1 most and HLA-C fewest. Later analysis associated a missense DCLRE1C variant with TCR beta V- and J-gene trimming. In a later analysis, HLA-associated beta chains showed higher expansion and lower generation probabilities than comparable chains.

The V end lost 0 bases, the J end lost 5 bases, and 8 bases lay between the germline ends. This CDR3 comprises 14 residues. Germline V gene lookup returns CDR1 SGHRS and CDR2 YFSETQ. About this clone: No antigen is known for it.

The PCR contained 60 Vbeta and 13 Jbeta primers. The table came from immunoSEQ multiplex PCR; TCRdb's copy has only in-frame clones and leaves some out. The sample comprises under 85,000 clones, around four fifths of which are singletons, and about 20% rests with the top ten. The receptor was isolated from a woman aged 25 to 39 in good health and CMV-seropositive. Specimen: PBMCs. This sequence joins TRBV5-1 and TRBJ1-4; D is ambiguous. The CDR3 spells CASSLGHSNEKLFF. The CDR3 DNA sequence: TGCGCCAGCAGCTTGGGACATTCCAATGAAAAACTGTTTTTT.